The subject of this entry is one TCR beta chain. Its cognate antigen is unknown. Amplification used 60 Vbeta primers and 13 Jbeta primers. The repertoire was sequenced with immunoSEQ multiplex PCR; TCRdb's copy has only in-frame clones and lacks some. The table has 150,000 to 200,000 clones, around 86% seen once. The CDR3 consists of 16 residues. Germline V gives CDR1 SGHRS, CDR2 YFSETQ. V was clipped by 10 bases and J by 4 bases, with 26 bases between them. The data derive from a study of cytomegalovirus exposure and HLA in healthy donors. General study points: An apparent linkage of common viral pathogens to several of the most significant clusters emerged in a later analysis.

The origin of this receptor is a woman between 18 and 30 years old in good health and CMV-seronegative. The sequenced material came from PBMCs. This chain connects TRBV5-1 to TRBJ1-1; perhaps TRBD1 as D (5 bases). CDR3 DNA: TGCGCCGGATATGCGGGACTCCGATTGGATGGCACTGAAGCTTTCTTT. It codes for CAGYAGLRLDGTEAFF.